This T cell receptor beta chain was obtained from a study of cytotoxic CD8 clonotypes in ibrutinib-treated CLL. Study as a whole: Samples averaged about 260,000 productive templates and 90,000 to 95,000 productive rearrangements.

General study results and limits: Sampling times (in sustained-remission versus progressing patients) were not the same.

Per germline, CDR1 SGHDN and CDR2 FVKESK. This CDR3 contains 15 residues. Trimming left V 4 bases short and J 9 bases short, with 16 bases between. This clone was detected only a few times. Its antigen is not identified. Sequencing was performed with immunoSEQ multiplex PCR; in TCRdb, only in-frame clones are kept and a portion is missing. Altogether roughly 76,000 clones are present, around 81% being singletons, with the ten largest covering around 7.7%. Sequencing used PBMCs, obtained at disease progression, from a patient treated with ibrutinib. This sequence joins TRBV14 and TRBJ1-6; D is unclear. The receptor's source is a human donor with chronic lymphocytic leukemia. CDR3 protein: CASSPMGSLRSPLHF. The CDR3 DNA follows: TGTGCCAGCAGCCCCATGGGGAGCCTGCGTTCACCCCTCCACTTT.